The 28 T cell receptor delta chains below all came from one sample that was sequenced in a study of γδ T cells in repeated Plasmodium falciparum infection. TCRdb used CATT to re-call clones from the multiplex PCR reads. The sample holds 50,000 to 65,000 delta-chain clones, approximately 1.5% seen once. Flow sorting of PBMC yielded separate Vgamma9/Vdelta2+ and Vdelta2-negative gammadelta T cell populations for bulk repertoire analysis. Sequenced material: gamma-delta T cells from blood. These receptors originate from a pool of human donors (malaria-infected and uninfected, not separated).

Ten or more counts support this clone. A far larger clone lies a single base away; this is likely a read error. Additional DNA sequences in this sample encode the identical CDR3. The chain carries TRDV1 and TRDJ1; 7 bases are shared with TRDD3. V shed 2 bases and J 0 bases; nucleotides not matched to a gene: 21. CDR1 TSWWSYY and CDR2 QGS come from the germline V gene. This CDR3 is 21 amino acids long. Written as DNA, the CDR3 is TGTGCTCTTGGGGAATTCTTTCGTGGCGATAATGGGGGACTGTACACCGATAAACTCATCTTT. This sequence encodes CALGEFFRGDNGGLYTDKLIF.

This clone has a handful of counts. This is likely an artifact of a read error, given a far larger clone one base away. Other DNA sequences in the same sample also yield this CDR3. The CDR3 loop reads CAFRSPNLRRSQVDKLIF. For the CDR3, the DNA is TGTGCCTTTAGGTCCCCCAATCTCCGACGGAGTCAAGTCGATAAACTCATCTTT. The rearrangement uses TRDV3 and TRDJ1; D gene unclear. Per germline, CDR1 TVYSNPD and CDR2 GDNSRS (reference sequence). V was shortened by 0 bases and J by 4 bases, with 27 bases between the two germline ends. This CDR3 comprises 18 residues.

This clone has at least ten counts. The protein TCRdb gives is from a much larger clone and does not agree with this DNA's translation at residue 14, likely a read error; the protein shown here comes from the DNA. The gene calls are TRDV1 and TRDJ1; D is uncertain. Germline values: CDR1 TSWWSYY, CDR2 QGS. The CDR3 extends over 17 amino acids. CDR3 region: CALGELESRDYTDELIF. The DNA for the CDR3 is TGTGCTCTTGGGGAACTAGAGTCACGGGACTACACCGATGAACTCATCTTT.

With regard to this clone: This DNA translates differently at residue 4 from the TCRdb protein, which is that of a much larger clone; a read error is likely, and the protein shown is the DNA's own translation. CDR3 amino acids: CALWELNPNYWGWRTDKLIF. The DNA for the CDR3 is TGTGCTCTTTGGGAACTAAATCCCAACTACTGGGGGTGGAGAACCGATAAACTCATCTTT. This chain uses TRDV1 with TRDJ1, with 8 bases lining up with TRDD3. The CDR3 is 20 amino acids. Germline V gene lookup returns CDR1 TSWWSYY and CDR2 QGS.

Remarks on this clone: The protein TCRdb lists belongs to a much larger clone and differs from this DNA's translation at residue 10, which points to a read error; the protein shown is made from the DNA. V and J are TRDV1 and TRDJ1; D possibly corresponds to TRDD2 (6 bases). Matching the DNA to germline supplied the J gene, which TCRdb does not give. Germline-derived CDR1 and CDR2 are TSWWSYY and QGS. Trimming removed 6 bases at V and 0 bases at J, with 26 bases between. The CDR3 is 19 amino acids. CDR3 DNA: TGTGCTCTTGGATCTTCCTTCCCCGGTCGTCCCGCCCACACCGATAAACTCATCTTT. It codes for CALGSSFPGRPAHTDKLIF.

This clone has at least ten counts. A far larger clone lies a single base away; this is likely a read error. This same CDR3 is encoded by further DNA sequences in the sample. The chain recombines TRDV2 with TRDJ1; 8 bases agree with TRDD3. In the absence of a J gene in TCRdb, the DNA was matched to germline to assign it here. The CDR3 consists of 13 residues. Germline-derived CDR1 and CDR2 are GEAIGNYY and EKD. V was clipped by 1 base and J by 8 bases; unmatched bases: 5. The CDR3, as DNA: TGTGCCTGTGACACACTGGGGGGTAGCAAACTCATCTTT. This sequence encodes CACDTLGGSKLIF.

Only a few counts were recorded for this clone. TCRdb's listed protein matches a much larger clone and diverges from this DNA's translation at residue 12, likely through a read error; the protein shown comes from the DNA. The gene calls are TRDV1 and TRDJ1; 8 nucleotides match TRDD3. Germline values: CDR1 TSWWSYY, CDR2 QGS. CDR3 length: 23 amino acids. V lost 3 bases and J lost 0; bases outside the gene matches: 27. DNA for the CDR3: TGTGCTCTTGGGGATCTTAGTCTCCTACCCGCGGACTGGGGGTCCCCGTACACCGATAAACTCATCTTT. As protein: CALGDLSLLPADWGSPYTDKLIF.

This clone was recorded many times. A read error likely explains why the TCRdb protein, taken from a much larger clone, differs from this DNA's translation at residue 16; the protein shown is translated from the DNA. V usage is TRDV3 and J usage is TRDJ1, with 12 bases that match TRDD3. The J gene was not available in TCRdb and was assigned here by matching the DNA to germline segments. The CDR3 has 28 amino acids. The V segment lost 2 bases and the J segment 0 bases; nucleotides outside the gene matches: 43. Germline CDR1 TVYSNPD, CDR2 GDNSRS (reference sequence). This CDR3 is CAFGGSSPLGDTGSARLRIATYTDKLIF. CDR3 DNA sequence: TGTGCCTTTGGTGGTTCCTCCCCGCTGGGGGATACGGGGAGCGCACGTTTACGGATAGCTACGTACACCGATAAACTCATCTTT.

This clone showed up just a few times. A read error likely explains why the TCRdb protein, taken from a much larger clone, differs from this DNA's translation at residue 8; the protein shown is translated from the DNA. The chain has TRDV1 and TRDJ1; the D is unclear. As TCRdb names no J gene, one was assigned here on the basis of a DNA match to germline. Germline V gives CDR1 TSWWSYY, CDR2 QGS. The CDR3 loop spans 27 amino acids. Trimming left V 2 bases short and J 0 bases short, with 46 bases between. CDR3 region: CALGEISVFFVRGQTWSGSRHTDKLIF. CDR3 nucleotides: TGTGCTCTTGGGGAAATATCGGTCTTCTTCGTTCGTGGTCAGACCTGGTCCGGTTCGAGACACACCGATAAACTCATCTTT.

The table lists this clone with many counts. The protein recorded in TCRdb matches a much larger clone and deviates from this DNA's translation at residue 14, suggesting a read error; the protein here is obtained by translating the DNA. The chain couples TRDV1 to TRDJ1; 7 bases fit TRDD2. The J segment lost 3 bases and the V segment lost 0 bases, leaving 19 bases of the junction unmatched. Per germline, CDR1 TSWWSYY and CDR2 QGS. The CDR3 runs to 20 residues. CDR3 amino acids: CALGELSYSTRDPRADKLIF. In DNA, the CDR3 is TGTGCTCTTGGGGAACTTTCCTACTCCACAAGGGATCCAAGGGCCGATAAACTCATCTTT.

At least ten counts were recorded for this clone. One end of the junction varies from germline; a read error may be responsible. Other DNA sequences from this sample encode an identical CDR3 as well. This chain uses TRDV1 with TRDJ1; 8 nucleotides align to TRDD3. Germline V gene data show CDR1 as TSWWSYY and CDR2 as QGS. This CDR3 has 19 amino acids. The CDR3 bases are TGCGCTCTTGGGGAGGAGAGATTAATGGGGGATGCCTACACCGATAAACTCATCTTT. It is translated as CALGEERLMGDAYTDKLIF.

This clone was detected ten times or more. The protein in TCRdb stems from a much larger clone and differs at residue 9 from this DNA's translation, likely a read error; here the protein is translated from the DNA. This chain joins TRDV1 and TRDJ1; no definite D call. Per germline, CDR1 TSWWSYY and CDR2 QGS. Trimming stripped 0 bases from V and 8 bases from J, with 16 bases between. The CDR3 sequence is 15 residues long. The CDR3 region is CALGELLVAQGKLIF. The CDR3 DNA reads TGTGCTCTTGGGGAACTCCTAGTAGCCCAGGGAAAACTCATCTTT.

Concerning this clone: TCRdb's listed protein matches a much larger clone and diverges from this DNA's translation at residue 3, likely through a read error; the protein shown comes from the DNA. This sequence joins TRDV1 and TRDJ1, with TRDD3 matching over 8 bases. CDR3 length: 13 amino acids. Per the germline V gene, CDR1 is TSWWSYY and CDR2 is QGS. CDR3 sequence reads: CAPGGNWKGRLIF. CDR3 sequence (DNA): TGTGCTCCTGGGGGAAACTGGAAAGGTCGGCTCATCTTT.

This clone was counted many times. V is TRDV1 and J is TRDJ1; 12 positions agree with TRDD3. With V trimmed by 2 bases and J by 3 bases, 22 bases remained unmatched. The CDR3 totals 22 residues. CDR1 and CDR2 (germline): TSWWSYY, QGS. The CDR3: CALGESFPGLYWGIQGPDKLIF. The CDR3 coding sequence is TGTGCTCTTGGGGAATCTTTTCCGGGGTTGTACTGGGGGATACAAGGCCCCGATAAACTCATCTTT.

This clone was seen more than once but under ten times. This DNA's translation differs at residue 26 from TCRdb's protein, which comes from a much larger clone; a read error is likely, and the protein shown is translated from the DNA. The CDR3 DNA reads TGTGCCTTTTACCCCCACCTCCTACAAGTAAACCTCGGGGTAAGATTCTGGGGGATCTCCCCTAACACCGATAAACACATCTTT. Translating it yields CAFYPHLLQVNLGVRFWGISPNTDKHIF. The chain combines TRDV3 with TRDJ1, with 9 positions matching TRDD3. This CDR3 is built from 28 residues. Germline lookup yields CDR1 TVYSNPD and CDR2 GDNSRS (reference sequence).

This clone was counted between two and nine times. For this DNA, TCRdb reports the protein of a much larger clone, which diverges at residue 19, most likely from a read error; the protein presented here is translated directly from the DNA. The V segment is TRDV2, and no J call was made; the table assigns TRDD3, which was not confirmed against the DNA. The CDR3 contains 20 residues. The germline V gene encodes CDR1 GEAIGNYY and CDR2 EKD. The CDR3 spells CACDTEDRLTGGLYTDKLTF. The DNA for the CDR3 is TGTGCCTGTGACACCGAAGACAGGTTGACTGGGGGATTGTACACCGATAAACTCACCTTT.

This clone was seen more than once but under ten times. This DNA translates differently at residue 11 from the TCRdb protein, which is that of a much larger clone; a read error is likely, and the protein shown is the DNA's own translation. The gene calls are TRDV1 and TRDJ1; no clear D. Trimming pared 0 bases from V and 1 base from J, leaving 18 bases between. Germline CDR1 reads TSWWSYY; CDR2 reads QGS. The CDR3 loop spans 18 amino acids. CDR3 sequence (DNA): TGTGCTCTTGGGGAACTTCCTCTACGAAACCCGGGCACCGATAAACTCATCTTT. As protein: CALGELPLRNPGTDKLIF.

This clone was found a few times. This DNA's translation and the protein TCRdb lists, from a much larger clone, do not match at residue 5, likely due to a read error; the protein shown is translated from the DNA. This rearrangement joins TRDV1 to TRDJ1, with TRDD3 matching over 8 bases. Here the J gene was assigned by germline matching of the DNA, as TCRdb has none. This CDR3 has 21 residues. The J segment lost 4 bases and the V segment lost 7 bases, leaving 29 bases of the junction unmatched. The germline gives CDR1 TSWWSYY, CDR2 QGS. Here the CDR3 reads CALAILGLFRSEGILSDKLIF. DNA of the CDR3: TGTGCTCTTGCCATATTGGGTCTCTTCCGTTCGGAGGGGATACTTAGCGATAAACTCATCTTT.

In its sample, this clone was seen a few times. TCRdb's protein for this DNA is that of a much larger clone and differs from the translation at residue 15, likely a read error; the protein shown is the DNA translation. This chain uses TRDV1 with TRDJ1; 12 nucleotides match TRDD3. TCRdb carries no J gene annotation; the J gene was assigned here by matching the DNA with germline. V lost 5 bases and J lost 1; bases outside the gene matches: 26. The germline V gene encodes CDR1 TSWWSYY and CDR2 QGS. The CDR3 totals 23 residues. CDR3 protein: CALGSLRTWGIRVSHAITDKLIF. CDR3 bases: TGTGCTCTTGGGAGCCTACGTACCTGGGGGATACGCGTATCACACGCCATCACCGATAAACTCATCTTT.

Comments on this clone: The amino acid sequence in TCRdb belongs to a much larger clone and departs from this DNA's translation at residue 10, likely a sequencing read error; the sequence shown is translated from the DNA. The chain joins TRDV3 to TRDJ2; no reliable D call. V shed 4 bases and J shed 4 bases, with 31 bases lying between them. The CDR3 covers 19 residues. Per the germline V gene, CDR1 is TVYSNPD and CDR2 is GDNSRS (reference sequence). CDR3 protein: CASPTPRLWRTLRTAQLFF. For the CDR3, the DNA is TGTGCCTCCCCAACGCCCCGGTTGTGGAGGACCCTGAGGACAGCACAACTCTTCTTT.

There are many counts of this clone. The TCRdb record carries a much larger clone's protein, which differs from this DNA's translation at residue 6; a read error is the likely cause, and the protein listed here is the DNA translation. The chain is built from TRDV1 and TRDJ1; 9 nucleotides line up with TRDD3. Germline-derived CDR1 and CDR2 are TSWWSYY and QGS. The junction had 11 bases not matched to a gene; V was cut back by 4 bases and J by 2 bases. The CDR3 length is 17 residues. The CDR3, as DNA: TGTGCTCTTGGGGTCAGGGCTGGGGGATTCTCTACCGATAAACTCATCTTT. Its protein is CALGVRAGGFSTDKLIF.

This clone occurred a few times. A read error likely explains why the TCRdb protein, taken from a much larger clone, differs from this DNA's translation at residue 9; the protein shown is translated from the DNA. The rearrangement uses TRDV1 and TRDJ2; 8 positions agree with TRDD3. The J gene, missing from TCRdb, was assigned here through DNA to germline matching. V dropped 2 bases and J dropped 6; count of bases not matched to a gene: 26. Germline CDR1 TSWWSYY, CDR2 QGS. The CDR3 is 22 amino acids. In DNA, the CDR3 is TGTGCTCTTGGGGAAAGGGGCTTCCCAAAGAACTGGGGGCTCCGCTTGGCAGCACAACTCTTCTTT. Translation gives CALGERGFPKNWGLRLAAQLFF.

This clone came up many times. It differs at one base from a far larger clone, so likely a read error. Other nucleotide sequences from this sample produce the same CDR3. The rearrangement links TRDV2 to TRDJ1; D is perhaps TRDD3 (5 bases). Germline loops: CDR1 GEAIGNYY, CDR2 EKD. V gave up 0 bases and J gave up 0 bases, with 19 bases separating them. The CDR3 covers 18 residues. This CDR3 reads CACDTVRGTQLYTDKLIF. CDR3 nucleotides: TGTGCCTGTGACACCGTCCGGGGAACCCAATTGTACACCGATAAACTCATCTTT.

This clone was detected many times. Only one base separates this from a far larger clonotype, so it likely reflects a read error. This sample also contains other DNA sequences that code for the same CDR3. The rearrangement links TRDV3 to TRDJ1; 8 positions match TRDD3. The CDR3 runs 16 residues. Germline V gives CDR1 TVYSNPD, CDR2 GDNSRS (reference sequence). After removal of 1 base from V and 1 base from J, the junction contained 11 bases not matched to a gene. DNA for the CDR3: TGTGCCTTTACCTTCCCTTGGGGGATTCCCACCGATAAACTCATCTTT. This encodes CAFTFPWGIPTDKLIF.

In this sample, this clone turned up a few times. The protein TCRdb lists belongs to a much larger clone and differs from this DNA's translation at residue 16, which points to a read error; the protein shown is made from the DNA. No J gene was named, though the V gene is TRDV1. This CDR3 is built from 17 residues. Germline CDR1 is TSWWSYY and CDR2 is QGS. In DNA form, the CDR3 reads TGTGCTCTCCGGTGGGTGTCCACGAAAAAGTACACCGATAAACTCACCTTT. It is translated as CALRWVSTKKYTDKLTF.

The rearrangement joins TRDV1 to TRDJ1, with D perhaps matching TRDD3 (6 bases). The J gene, missing from TCRdb, was assigned here through DNA to germline matching. The V end was cut by 0 bases, the J end by 0 bases, with 38 bases between. Germline values: CDR1 TSWWSYY, CDR2 QGS. The CDR3 is 25 residues long. The CDR3 region is CALGELGPPLRAPRPGELYTDKLIF. The CDR3 bases are TGTGCTCTTGGGGAACTAGGACCCCCCCTTAGGGCCCCTCGACCGGGGGAATTGTACACCGATAAACTCATCTTT.

This clone has only a few counts. TCRdb's protein for this DNA is that of a much larger clone and differs from the translation at residue 8, likely a read error; the protein shown is the DNA translation. The genes are TRDV1 and TRDJ1; 10 bases fit TRDD3. As TCRdb names no J gene, one was assigned here on the basis of a DNA match to germline. This CDR3 has 20 amino acids. CDR1 is TSWWSYY, CDR2 QGS, per germline. Trimming at V came to 2 bases and at J to 8 bases, leaving 23 bases not matched to a gene. Here the CDR3 reads CALGENSRGLLLWGIQKLIF. CDR3 DNA sequence: TGTGCTCTTGGGGAAAATTCCCGCGGCCTTCTCCTGTGGGGGATACAGAAACTCATCTTT.

As to this clone: A far larger clone is just one base off, so this is likely a read error. Other DNA sequences of this sample code for an identical CDR3. The CDR3 reads CACDKLPTKYWGRYTDKLIF. The CDR3 coding sequence is TGTGCCTGCGACAAACTTCCTACAAAGTACTGGGGGAGATACACCGATAAACTCATCTTT. The J gene is TRDJ1, the V gene TRDV2; perhaps TRDD3 as D (9 bases). The germline V gene has CDR1 GEAIGNYY and CDR2 EKD. This CDR3 has 20 residues.